The 22 T cell receptor beta chains listed next were all sequenced from one sample in a study of long-term antiretroviral therapy in people with HIV. At survey level, the immunoSEQ assay was run in its v3.0 version. Produced via immunoSEQ multiplex PCR; TCRdb's table is partial and in-frame only. The table shows almost 20,000 clones, with 80% occurring only once. Here the sequenced sample was unsorted PBMCs, taken 0.2 years after starting antiretroviral therapy. Source of these receptors: a woman in her thirties or forties with HIV.

The count of this clone is one. V usage is TRBV4-2 and J usage is TRBJ2-1, with D maybe TRBD1 (5 bases). The CDR3 is made up of 15 amino acids. Germline CDR1 LGHNA, CDR2 YNFKEQ. Trimming stripped 3 bases from V and 0 bases from J, with 9 bases between. The CDR3 spells CASSQDKSSYNEQFF. The CDR3 DNA reads as TGTGCCAGCAGCCAGGACAAGAGCTCCTACAATGAGCAGTTCTTC.

CDR3 nucleotide sequence: TGTGCCAGCAGTCTCACCGGGACTACTTCCTACGAGCAGTACTTC. It encodes CASSLTGTTSYEQYF. This chain links TRBV5-4 with TRBJ2-7; 7 nucleotides align to TRBD2. The CDR3 sequence is 15 residues long. Germline-derived CDR1 and CDR2 are SGHNT and YYREEE (reference sequence). The junction had 9 bases not matched to a gene; V was cut back by 5 bases and J by 1 base.

V gene TRBV7-2 combines with J gene TRBJ2-3, with a weak D call TRBD1 (5 bases). CDR1 SGHTA and CDR2 FQGNSA come from the germline V gene. Trimming took off 2 bases at V and 4 bases at J, with 19 bases between the two ends. The CDR3 is 17 residues long. The CDR3 DNA follows: TGTGCCAGCAGCTTAAAGGGCGCAGGCAGCAGGGCAGATACGCAGTATTTT. Translated, it gives CASSLKGAGSRADTQYF.

This chain connects TRBV11-3 to TRBJ1-1; 7 bases match TRBD1. The CDR3 sequence is 17 residues long. V shed 5 bases and J 0 bases; nucleotides not matched to a gene: 12. Germline loops: CDR1 SGHNT, CDR2 YENEEA. The CDR3: CASSLGTARTLNTEAFF. The CDR3 nucleotides read TGTGCCAGCAGCCTTGGGACAGCTAGAACCTTGAACACTGAAGCTTTCTTT.

This clone was seen a few times. The chain is built from TRBV27 and TRBJ2-5; 9 positions agree with TRBD1. This CDR3 has 15 residues. V dropped 0 bases and J dropped 5; count of bases not matched to a gene: 4. The V gene's germline CDR1 is MNHEY and CDR2 SMNVEV (reference sequence). DNA for the CDR3: TGTGCCAGCAGTTTATCGGGGACAGGGTTGGAGACCCAGTACTTC. Translating it yields CASSLSGTGLETQYF.

This chain joins TRBV4-3 and TRBJ2-2; D is unresolved. This CDR3 region has 13 residues. The germline V and J ends were trimmed by 5 bases and 7 bases, with 11 bases remaining between them. CDR1 and CDR2 (germline): LGHNA, YSLEER. CDR3 in amino acids: CASSYRGRGELFF. The CDR3 DNA sequence: TGCGCCAGCAGCTACCGAGGACGCGGGGAGCTGTTTTTT.

The chain is built from TRBV7-2 and TRBJ2-4; possibly TRBD1 for D (6 bases). V lost 1 base, J lost 1 base, and 8 bases lay in between. CDR3 length: 15 residues. The germline V gene has CDR1 SGHTA and CDR2 FQGNSA. CDR3 nucleotide sequence: TGTGCCAGCAGCTTAGGGGACACGGCCAAAAACATTCAGTACTTC. This sequence encodes CASSLGDTAKNIQYF.

The table lists this clone with a count of one. V is TRBV6-9 and J is TRBJ2-7; D possibly corresponds to TRBD2 (5 bases). Deletions cut 4 bases from V and 6 bases from J, with 16 bases between. Germline values: CDR1 MNHGY, CDR2 SVAAGI. The CDR3 length is 14 residues. The CDR3 is CASSSRLGAGEQYF. For the CDR3, the DNA is TGTGCCAGCAGTTCCAGATTAGGCGCGGGCGAGCAGTACTTC.

The chain employs TRBV12-5 and TRBJ2-1; 7 bases map to TRBD1. The V segment lost 2 bases and the J segment 4 bases; nucleotides outside the gene matches: 11. The germline V gene has CDR1 LGHNT and CDR2 FRNRAP. The CDR3 has 17 amino acids. The CDR3 loop is CASGLMTGWQFYNEQFF. CDR3 DNA sequence: TGTGCTAGTGGTTTGATGACAGGGTGGCAATTTTACAATGAGCAGTTCTTC.

The chain carries TRBV30 and TRBJ2-1; 13 positions agree with TRBD2. Germline V gene sequence: CDR1 GTSNPN, CDR2 SVGIG (reference sequence). V trimming: 2 bases; J trimming: 6 bases; junction bases outside the gene matches: 1. The CDR3 sequence is 14 residues long. The CDR3: CAWSRTSGSNEQFF. The CDR3, as DNA: TGTGCCTGGAGTAGGACTAGCGGGAGCAATGAGCAGTTCTTC.

V gene TRBV27 combines with J gene TRBJ2-3, with 13 bases aligning to TRBD2. J was trimmed by 11 bases and V by 5 bases; bases with no gene match: 7. From germline, CDR1 is MNHEY and CDR2 SMNVEV (reference sequence). This CDR3 has 14 residues. The DNA of the CDR3 is TGTGCCAGCAGTCCCGGACTAGCGGGGGTGGGGCAGTATTTT. This encodes CASSPGLAGVGQYF.

The rearrangement joins TRBV6-5 to TRBJ1-5; D remains unclear. CDR1 MNHEY and CDR2 SVGAGI come from the germline V gene. This CDR3 is 14 amino acids long. The V end lost 6 bases, the J end lost 5 bases, and 14 bases lay between the germline ends. The chain's CDR3 is CASSQEGWDQPQHF. The CDR3 DNA reads as TGTGCCAGCAGCCAGGAAGGGTGGGATCAGCCCCAGCATTTT.

CDR3 DNA: TGTGCCAGCAGTCCAGAGCCATATAGCAATCAGCCCCAGCATTTT. This sequence encodes CASSPEPYSNQPQHF. The chain has TRBV27 and TRBJ1-5; D gene uncertain. V lost 5 bases and J 0 bases, leaving 11 bases between the germline ends. The CDR3 runs 15 residues. CDR1 is MNHEY, CDR2 SMNVEV, per germline (reference sequence).

This clone was picked up one time. V and J are TRBV6-6 and TRBJ1-1; D is unresolved. This CDR3 spans 12 amino acids. Germline V lookup: CDR1 MNHNY, CDR2 SVGAGI (reference sequence). V was cut by 10 bases and J by 6 bases, with 15 bases left in between. CDR3 sequence (DNA): TGTGCCACCGAGGGAGTAGGCGCTGAAGCTTTCTTT. This translates into CATEGVGAEAFF.

The CDR3 bases are TGTGCCAGCAGTGATCCCGGGACAGGTTACTACGAGCAGTACTTC. Translated, it gives CASSDPGTGYYEQYF. V and J are TRBV25-1 and TRBJ2-7; 8 nucleotides match TRBD1. Germline V gives CDR1 MGHDK, CDR2 SYGVNS. V shed 3 bases, J shed 3 bases, and the junction held 7 bases outside the gene matches. CDR3 length: 15 residues.

This clone came up a few times. V gene TRBV15 combines with J gene TRBJ2-7; 9 bases line up with TRBD2. With V trimmed by 0 bases and J by 2 bases, 5 bases remained unmatched. The CDR3 consists of 16 residues. The V gene's germline CDR1 is LNHNV and CDR2 YYDKDF (reference sequence). CDR3 DNA sequence: TGTGCCACCAGCAGAGATGAGGCTAGCGGGGCCTACGAGCAGTACTTC. Translated: CATSRDEASGAYEQYF.

The gene calls are TRBV5-4 and TRBJ1-2, with TRBD1 as a possible D gene (6 bases). The CDR3 has 15 residues. In germline, CDR1 is SGHNT, CDR2 YYREEE (reference sequence). The V and J ends lost 0 bases and 4 bases respectively, with 13 bases between them. CDR3: CASSLEGWTAYGYTF. CDR3 nucleotides: TGTGCCAGCAGCTTGGAAGGGTGGACAGCCTATGGCTACACCTTC.

The chain links TRBV19 to TRBJ2-2, with D perhaps given as TRBD1 or TRBD2 (5 bases each). Germline V gives CDR1 LNHDA, CDR2 SQIVND (reference sequence). This CDR3 comprises 15 residues. Trimming took off 6 bases at V and 6 bases at J, with 17 bases between the two ends. The CDR3 DNA reads as TGTGCCAGTAGGCAGGGCAGTAGGAGGTCCGGGGAGCTGTTTTTT. Translated: CASRQGSRRSGELFF.

The rearrangement uses TRBV19 and TRBJ2-7, with 7 positions matching TRBD2. The germline V gene encodes CDR1 LNHDA and CDR2 SQIVND (reference sequence). This CDR3 has 15 residues. V shed 3 bases, J shed 7 bases, and the junction held 12 bases outside the gene matches. The CDR3: CASSMSSGGSVEQYF. CDR3 in DNA: TGTGCCAGTAGTATGTCTAGCGGAGGGTCGGTGGAGCAGTACTTC.

This sequence joins TRBV5-4 and TRBJ1-2; 7 bases fit TRBD1. J gave up 7 bases and V 2 bases, and 8 bases lay outside the gene matches. The CDR3 is 14 amino acids. Germline V CDR1 and CDR2: SGHNT, YYREEE (reference sequence). CDR3 nucleotides: TGTGCCAGCAGCTTTGGGACAGAAACGGGTGGCTACACCTTC. Its protein is CASSFGTETGGYTF. Full variable domain (missing parts from reference TRBV5-4 and TRBJ1-2): ETGVTQSPTHLIKTRGQQVTLRCSSQSGHNTVSWYQQALGQGPQFIFQYYREEENGRGNFPPRFSGLQFPNYSSELNVNALELDDSALYLCASSFGTETGGYTFGSGTRLTVV.

In regard to this clone: Other DNA sequences within the sample encode an identical CDR3. The chain uses TRBV7-9 and TRBJ2-7; D not resolved. This CDR3 has 12 amino acids. Trimming pared 5 bases from V and 1 base from J, leaving 6 bases between. In germline, CDR1 is SEHNR, CDR2 FQNEAQ (reference sequence). DNA for the CDR3: TGTGCCAGCAGCCTGGGGTCCTACGAGCAGTACTTC. Translated: CASSLGSYEQYF.

This chain links TRBV27 with TRBJ1-5, with 7 bases identical to TRBD1. V was pared by 0 bases and J by 7 bases, with 6 bases of the junction left unmatched. This CDR3 has 15 residues. From germline, CDR1 is MNHEY and CDR2 SMNVEV (reference sequence). As DNA, the CDR3 is TGTGCCAGCAGTTTATCTTTAGGGGGCGGGCAGCCCCAGCATTTT. Translating gives CASSLSLGGGQPQHF.